This T cell receptor beta chain derives from a study of CD8 T cells in ankylosing spondylitis. Study-wide points: A number of the motif variants had already been described in reactive arthritis synovial fluid and blood. Reportedly, significant enrichment of disease-linked clones occurred in matched ankylosing spondylitis synovial fluid. There was a TCR beta motif, made of several highly homologous variants, that appeared characteristic of ankylosing spondylitis blood.

TCR beta libraries were made by quantitative 5'-RACE with molecular barcodes. A single record per CDR3 protein comes from TCRdb applying MiXCR to the 5' RACE reads. This sample has about 440,000 distinct CDR3 sequences, with over 15% found just once. Looked up from germline, CDR1 is DFQATT and CDR2 is SNEGSKA (reference sequence). The CDR3 consists of 11 residues. V lost 5 bases and J lost 1, with 5 bases in between. The sample holds a few counts of this clonotype. Its specificity is not known. This clonotype was sampled from a male donor with ankylosing spondylitis. Sequencing was performed on blood, either unsorted or a sorted T cell fraction (not recorded which). The chain uses TRBV20-1 and TRBJ1-2; D gene ambiguous. CDR3 DNA sequence: TGCAGTGCTGGGAGTAACTATGGCTACACCTTC. Encoded protein: CSAGSNYGYTF.